A single T cell receptor (beta chain) is shown here with its context. The entry originates in a study of blood T cell repertoires in COVID-19. Trimming took off 9 bases at V and 8 bases at J, with 18 bases between the two ends. The germline CDR1 and CDR2 sequences are SGHRS and YFSETQ. The CDR3 is 13 residues long. The data were produced by immunoSEQ multiplex PCR, yet TCRdb's version contains in-frame clones alone and is incomplete. This table has about 240,000 clones, 75% to 90% appearing once. What was sequenced was PBMCs or T cells enriched from blood (not recorded which). The J gene is TRBJ2-1, the V gene TRBV5-1, with TRBD2 as a possible D gene (6 bases). The TCR was taken from a woman aged 25 to 39 who had recovered from COVID-19. CDR3 residues: CATRTTSSYEQFF. CDR3 in DNA: TGCGCCACCCGGACGACTAGTAGCTATGAGCAGTTCTTC.